The subject of this entry is one TCR beta chain. The data originate from a study of human T cells and chemical hapten exposure. Whole-study context: Upper-back patches of 0.01% DPC were read at 6 days.

TCRdb independently ran MiXCR on the RACE reads; one entry per CDR3 protein. This sample has under 100,000 distinct CDR3 sequences, with less than 11% found just once. Time point denoted: patch test 2, 6 weeks after DPC sensitization. Treatment in this sample: therapeutic diphenylcyclopropenone sensitization with weekly scalp DPC. The source was whole blood, collected in connection with sensitization to the hapten diphenylcyclopropenone (DPC). The TCR comes from a woman in her forties or fifties with alopecia areata. Some clones in this sample may be carry-over from other donors' samples.

The CDR3 loop reads CASSLLGARETQYF. The CDR3 DNA reads as TGTGCCAGCAGTTTATTAGGGGCCCGGGAGACCCAGTACTTC. The chain links TRBV28 to TRBJ2-5; D perhaps matches TRBD1 (5 bases). Trimming left V 1 base short and J 5 bases short, with 11 bases between. The CDR3 extends over 14 amino acids. The germline gives CDR1 MDHEN, CDR2 SYDVKM.